The 23 T cell receptor beta chains given below trace back to one sample, sequenced in a study of T cells in severe cutaneous drug reactions. Libraries were made by iRepertoire multiplex PCR with TCR subtype-specific primers for bulk and single-cell sequencing. TCRdb re-called the multiplex PCR reads and catalogs CDR3 proteins one per entry, DNA excluded. In total, the table holds just over 20,000 distinct CDR3 sequences. Carbamazepine had induced Stevens-Johnson syndrome or toxic epidermal necrolysis in the sequenced donors. The sequenced material came from PBMCs. The receptors originated from a human donor with toxic epidermal necrolysis, a severe cutaneous drug reaction.

This clonotype is deemed medium-sized by its frequency. The chain couples TRBV6-6 to TRBJ2-1. In germline, CDR1 is MNHNY, CDR2 SVGAGI (reference sequence). CDR3 length equals 17 residues. This CDR3 is CASRSVFRLSSYNEQFF.

V is TRBV18 and J is TRBJ1-1. CDR1 and CDR2 (germline): KGHSH, LQKENI. This CDR3 spans 15 amino acids. The CDR3 spells CASSPRGSVNTEAFF.

The chain's CDR3 is CASSVPDGRTDTQYF. V gene TRBV9 combines with J gene TRBJ2-3. The CDR3 loop spans 15 amino acids. Germline CDR1 reads SGDLS; CDR2 reads YYNGEE.

This sequence joins TRBV20-1 and TRBJ2-1; the D call from TCRdb, TRBD1, cannot be confirmed without DNA. Looked up from germline, CDR1 is DFQATT and CDR2 is SNEGSKA (reference sequence). The CDR3 runs 15 residues. Here the CDR3 reads CSAWRRGRSYNEQFF.

The rearrangement uses TRBV4-1 and TRBJ2-1; with no DNA, the TCRdb D assignment of TRBD2 cannot be verified. From germline, CDR1 is MGHRA and CDR2 YSYEKL. The CDR3 sequence is 17 residues long. This chain's CDR3 is CASSPQLAGRPYNEQFF.

The chain uses TRBV19 and TRBJ2-7; absent DNA, TCRdb's TRBD1 call cannot be checked. Germline V gene sequence: CDR1 LNHDA, CDR2 SQIVND (reference sequence). The CDR3 is 16 residues long. The CDR3 reads CASSRIPRTGDYEQYF.

Measured by frequency, this clonotype is medium-sized (0.01 to 0.1%). The rearrangement uses TRBV2 and TRBJ2-3; with no DNA, the TCRdb D assignment of TRBD2 cannot be verified. Germline CDR1 is SNHLY and CDR2 is FYNNEI. The CDR3 consists of 16 residues. The CDR3 is CASRGGLAGRTDTQYF.

This chain uses TRBV12-3 or TRBV12-4 with TRBJ2-1. The CDR3 has 16 amino acids. The CDR3 region is CASSLKKTRSYNEQFF.

This clonotype ranks as medium-sized in terms of frequency. This chain joins TRBV18 and TRBJ1-1; TCRdb selects TRBD1, and the lack of DNA leaves this call unchecked. The CDR3 runs to 13 residues. Germline loops: CDR1 KGHSH, CDR2 LQKENI. The CDR3 sequence: CASSLQRGTEAFF.

The J gene is TRBJ2-7, the V gene TRBV5-4. The CDR3 has 14 residues. Germline V gene lookup returns CDR1 SGHNT and CDR2 YYREEE (reference sequence). CDR3 loop: CASSLSLTSNEQYF. Variable domain in full (rest from reference TRBV5-4 and TRBJ2-7): ETGVTQSPTHLIKTRGQQVTLRCSSQSGHNTVSWYQQALGQGPQFIFQYYREEENGRGNFPPRFSGLQFPNYSSELNVNALELDDSALYLCASSLSLTSNEQYFGPGTRLTVT.

CDR3 residues: CASSVEEGGRSGNTIYF. This sequence joins TRBV9 and TRBJ1-3. The CDR3 has 17 amino acids. CDR1 and CDR2 from the germline V gene are SGDLS and YYNGEE.

The genes are TRBV19 and TRBJ2-2. The CDR3 runs 15 residues. The germline V gene has CDR1 LNHDA and CDR2 SQIVND (reference sequence). The CDR3 reads CASSTYTENTGELFF.

This sequence joins TRBV7-9 and TRBJ1-2. The CDR3 has 12 residues. Germline V gene sequence: CDR1 SEHNR, CDR2 FQNEAQ (reference sequence). The CDR3 reads CASSLTWGGYTF.

The chain has TRBV6-5 and TRBJ2-2; checking the TCRdb D call of TRBD1 is not possible without DNA. The CDR3 consists of 13 residues. In germline, CDR1 is MNHEY, CDR2 SVGAGI. The CDR3 spells CASSYRGDRELFF.

The rearrangement links TRBV28 to TRBJ1-2. Germline V lookup: CDR1 MDHEN, CDR2 SYDVKM. The CDR3 consists of 16 residues. The CDR3 is CASSPHVGGINYGYTF.

This chain uses TRBV29-1 with TRBJ2-3. Germline V gives CDR1 SQVTM, CDR2 ANQGSEA. CDR3 length equals 13 residues. CDR3 amino acids: CSPIEASTDTQYF.

The V call is TRBV7-2, the J call TRBJ2-7; as DNA is missing, the TRBD2 call by TCRdb cannot be tested. The CDR3 length is 14 residues. The germline V gene encodes CDR1 SGHTA and CDR2 FQGNSA. This chain's CDR3 is CASSLDGGSYEQYF.

The V call is TRBV4-1, the J call TRBJ2-3; TCRdb names TRBD2, which stays unverified in the absence of DNA. CDR3 length: 16 amino acids. Germline V gives CDR1 MGHRA, CDR2 YSYEKL. The CDR3 region is CASSYQLAGGTDTQYF.

The CDR3 sequence: CATSDRRRVNTEAFF. This chain joins TRBV24-1 and TRBJ1-1. This CDR3 spans 15 amino acids. The V gene's germline CDR1 is KGHDR and CDR2 SFDVKD.

The V gene is TRBV19, the J gene TRBJ2-5. CDR1 is LNHDA, CDR2 SQIVND, per germline (reference sequence). This CDR3 spans 12 amino acids. The CDR3 sequence: CASSIRAETQYF.

The CDR3 sequence: CASSSGTDSYEQYF. The chain is built from TRBV7-9 and TRBJ2-7; TCRdb returns TRBD1, unconfirmable since there is no DNA. The CDR3 length is 14 residues. Germline assignment: CDR1 SEHNR and CDR2 FQNEAQ (reference sequence). Complete variable domain (other parts from reference TRBV7-9 and TRBJ2-7): DTGVSQNPRHKITKRGQNVTFRCDPISEHNRLYWYRQTLGQGPEFLTYFQNEAQLEKSRLLSDRFSAERPKGSFSTLEIQRTEQGDSAMYLCASSSGTDSYEQYFGPGTRLTVT.

The V and J genes are TRBV5-4 and TRBJ2-5; TCRdb returns TRBD2, unconfirmable since there is no DNA. Germline V CDR1 and CDR2: SGHNT, YYREEE (reference sequence). There are 15 residues in the CDR3. The CDR3 loop reads CASSEGTSRRETQYF.

V is TRBV28 and J is TRBJ2-1; TCRdb selects TRBD1, and the lack of DNA leaves this call unchecked. Germline CDR1 MDHEN, CDR2 SYDVKM. CDR3 size: 20 residues. The CDR3 sequence is CASSLYLAGQGLYIYNEQFF.